The 24 T cell receptor beta chains in this list originate from one sample, sequenced in a study of T-cell reconstitution after alpha-beta-depleted transplantation in children (dated by TCRdb to about 2016). Libraries were constructed by PCR. Sequencing used an Illumina HiSeq 2500. Molecular barcoding was employed in the preparation of TCR libraries, with unique molecular identifiers being used to normalize TCRbeta repertoire quantification. TCRdb trimmed the raw reads at Q25, called clones with MiXCR and kept productive beta chains. All rows with the same CDR3 protein become a single entry with the most common DNA and genes. Within this sample are around 360,000 distinct CDR3 sequences, with 10% of them counted one time only. The ten largest account for 2% to 2.5% of the sample. The sequencing used PBMCs from the stem cell graft donor, collected from the stem cell graft. The source is a human donor who donated a stem cell graft to a child with acute lymphoblastic leukemia.

The V and J genes are TRBV2 and TRBJ2-2; no firm D call. Between the trimmed V and J ends, which lost 4 bases and 4 bases, there was a span of 13 bases. Germline loops: CDR1 SNHLY, CDR2 FYNNEI. The CDR3 is 15 amino acids. The CDR3 region is CASSGLISPTGELFF. As DNA, the CDR3 is TGTGCCAGCAGTGGGCTGATTAGCCCCACCGGGGAGCTGTTTTTT.

This clonotype was counted at least ten times. V usage is TRBV20-1 and J usage is TRBJ2-7; 7 nucleotides agree with TRBD1. In germline, CDR1 is DFQATT, CDR2 SNEGSKA (reference sequence). V dropped 2 bases and J dropped 4; count of bases not matched to a gene: 2. The CDR3 runs 12 residues. The CDR3 coding sequence is TGCAGTGCTAGACAGGGGGTGTACGAGCAGTACTTC. This encodes CSARQGVYEQYF.

This clonotype turned up a few times. V usage is TRBV7-9 and J usage is TRBJ1-2; D is unclear. The germline V gene has CDR1 SEHNR and CDR2 FQNEAQ (reference sequence). CDR3 length equals 17 residues. With 5 bases removed from V and 3 bases from J, the gap between germline ends came to 22 bases. The CDR3 is CASSRSYFGDRDYGYTF. The CDR3 nucleotides read TGTGCCAGCAGCCGTTCCTACTTTGGGGATCGCGACTATGGCTACACCTTC.

This clonotype came up a few times. The chain employs TRBV20-1 and TRBJ2-7; 8 positions match TRBD1. Per the germline V gene, CDR1 is DFQATT and CDR2 is SNEGSKA (reference sequence). This CDR3 has 12 residues. Unmatched junction bases numbered 4, after V lost 6 bases and J lost 3 bases. CDR3 in DNA: TGCAGTGCCCCTGGACAGGGCTACGAGCAGTACTTC. Its translation: CSAPGQGYEQYF.

The chain combines TRBV30 with TRBJ2-7, with D possibly being TRBD1 (5 bases). V shed 1 base and J shed 6 bases, with 7 bases lying between them. CDR3 length: 11 amino acids. CDR1 is GTSNPN and CDR2 is SVGIG in the germline V gene (reference sequence). In DNA, the CDR3 is TGTGCCTGGAGTGCAGGGTTCGAGCAGTACTTC. Translated: CAWSAGFEQYF. The variable domain in full, with the rest retrieved from reference TRBV30 and TRBJ2-7, is SQTIHQWPATLVQPVGSPLSLECTVEGTSNPNLYWYRQAAGRGLQLLFYSVGIGQISSEVPQNLSASRPQDRQFILSSKKLLLSDSGFYLCAWSAGFEQYFGPGTRLTVT.

The sample holds one count of this clonotype. The gene calls are TRBV28 and TRBJ2-2, with D uncertain. Trimming took 2 bases from V and 7 from J, leaving 8 bases between them. This CDR3 has 13 residues. Germline values: CDR1 MDHEN, CDR2 SYDVKM. The CDR3 DNA sequence: TGTGCCAGCAGTTTAGAATGGAGCGGGGAGCTGTTTTTT. Residues: CASSLEWSGELFF.

In its sample, this clonotype was seen a few times. V gene TRBV3-1 combines with J gene TRBJ1-1; TRBD1 matches at 7 bases. Trimming cost V 4 bases and J 0 bases; bases outside gene matches: 5. The CDR3 has 15 amino acids. Germline CDR1 and CDR2: LGHDT and YNNKEL (reference sequence). The CDR3 coding sequence is TGTGCCAGCAGCCCGTCCGGGACAGTGAACACTGAAGCTTTCTTT. The encoded protein is CASSPSGTVNTEAFF.

This clonotype has only a few counts. The chain carries TRBV27 and TRBJ2-7; possibly TRBD2 for D (6 bases). From germline, CDR1 is MNHEY and CDR2 SMNVEV (reference sequence). There are 14 residues in the CDR3. Trimming took 4 bases from V and 3 from J, leaving 13 bases between them. CDR3 amino acids: CASSSGLRGYEQYF. The CDR3 coding sequence is TGTGCCAGCAGTTCGGGACTCAGAGGCTACGAGCAGTACTTC.

This clonotype has a count of ten or more. The chain links TRBV27 to TRBJ2-3; 7 positions agree with TRBD1. V lost 2 bases and J lost 1; bases outside the gene matches: 9. Germline assignment: CDR1 MNHEY and CDR2 SMNVEV (reference sequence). CDR3 length equals 17 residues. The CDR3 coding sequence is TGTGCCAGCAGTTTAATTTTCGGTGACAGGGGCACAGATACGCAGTATTTT. Protein: CASSLIFGDRGTDTQYF.

This clonotype was seen a handful of times. This chain's CDR3 is CASSEAGRGLQPQHF. CDR3 bases: TGTGCCAGCAGTGAAGCGGGGAGGGGGCTTCAGCCCCAGCATTTT. The V call is TRBV2, the J call TRBJ1-5; 7 positions agree with TRBD1. The CDR3 has 15 amino acids. Per the germline V gene, CDR1 is SNHLY and CDR2 is FYNNEI. J lost 6 bases, V lost 0 bases, and 5 bases had no gene match.

As to this clonotype: One end of the junction varies from germline; a read error may be responsible. This chain links TRBV6-1 with TRBJ2-5; the D gene could be TRBD1 or TRBD2 (5 bases each). The CDR3 runs 15 residues. Germline assignment: CDR1 MNHNS and CDR2 SASEGT. CDR3 residues: CASRPGRSIQETHYF. The CDR3 bases are TGTGCCAGCAGACCGGGACGGAGCATCCAAGAGACCCACTACTTC.

This clonotype was observed a handful of times. The chain links TRBV6-5 to TRBJ2-3; 7 nucleotides line up with TRBD1. The germline CDR1 and CDR2 sequences are MNHEY and SVGAGI. The CDR3 extends over 15 amino acids. V was clipped by 2 bases and J by 4 bases; unmatched bases: 6. CDR3: CASSYGDSGPDTQYF. CDR3 coding DNA: TGTGCCAGCAGTTACGGGGACAGTGGTCCAGATACGCAGTATTTT.

This clonotype was counted many times. V gene TRBV5-4 combines with J gene TRBJ2-1; TRBD2 aligns across 8 bases. V shed 4 bases and J 9 bases; nucleotides not matched to a gene: 12. The length of the CDR3 is 15 residues. Germline V gives CDR1 SGHNT, CDR2 YYREEE (reference sequence). The CDR3 DNA sequence: TGTGCCAGCAGCCCAGGGACTAGACTACGGAGTGAGCAGTTCTTC. Encoded protein: CASSPGTRLRSEQFF.

The genes are TRBV20-1 and TRBJ2-7; D is undetermined. Trimming removed 3 bases from V and 2 bases from J, with 17 bases in between. The germline V gene encodes CDR1 DFQATT and CDR2 SNEGSKA (reference sequence). The CDR3 is made up of 15 amino acids. CDR3 nucleotide sequence: TGCAGTGCTAGCGACCCCGGCGAGGTCGCCTACGAGCAGTACTTC. Translating gives CSASDPGEVAYEQYF.

The chain is built from TRBV20-1 and TRBJ2-2; 12 bases agree with TRBD2. Unmatched junction bases numbered 7, after V lost 3 bases and J lost 2 bases. This CDR3 comprises 17 residues. Germline V CDR1 and CDR2: DFQATT, SNEGSKA (reference sequence). The CDR3 region is CSARNVLAGGNTGELFF. The CDR3 DNA reads TGCAGTGCTAGGAACGTACTAGCGGGAGGAAACACCGGGGAGCTGTTTTTT.

In its sample, this clonotype was seen a few times. The chain is built from TRBV27 and TRBJ1-2; 7 positions match TRBD1. This CDR3 contains 15 residues. Germline V lookup: CDR1 MNHEY, CDR2 SMNVEV (reference sequence). V was pared by 7 bases and J by 5 bases, with 13 bases of the junction left unmatched. CDR3 loop: CASTPRGRGGYGYTF. The DNA of the CDR3 is TGTGCCAGCACCCCTAGGGGGCGGGGCGGATATGGCTACACCTTC.

This chain joins TRBV28 and TRBJ2-3, with D unclear. This CDR3 comprises 15 residues. V was trimmed by 2 bases and J by 3 bases, leaving 12 bases between them. Germline CDR1 reads MDHEN; CDR2 reads SYDVKM. CDR3 in amino acids: CASSLRTNPTDTQYF. Here the CDR3 DNA reads TGTGCCAGCAGTTTACGAACAAACCCGACAGATACGCAGTATTTT.

V and J are TRBV6-1 and TRBJ2-1; D might be TRBD1 (6 bases). Trimming stripped 3 bases from V and 6 bases from J, with 9 bases between. CDR3 length equals 13 residues. The germline CDR1 and CDR2 sequences are MNHNS and SASEGT. The CDR3 loop is CASSDQGRNEQFF. The CDR3, as DNA: TGTGCCAGCAGTGACCAGGGGCGCAATGAGCAGTTCTTC.

This clonotype showed up many times. This rearrangement joins TRBV28 to TRBJ2-3; D might be TRBD2 (6 bases). The V and J ends lost 3 bases and 6 bases respectively, with 7 bases between them. CDR3 length equals 12 residues. The germline CDR1 and CDR2 sequences are MDHEN and SYDVKM. CDR3 in amino acids: CASSFRGDTQYF. In DNA form, the CDR3 reads TGTGCCAGCAGTTTTCGGGGGGATACGCAGTATTTT.

This clonotype occurred many times. The chain carries TRBV7-2 and TRBJ2-7; TRBD2 agrees at 7 bases. The CDR3 loop spans 15 amino acids. Germline CDR1 is SGHTA and CDR2 is FQGNSA. After removal of 0 bases from V and 0 bases from J, the junction contained 2 bases not matched to a gene. CDR3 coding DNA: TGTGCCAGCAGCTTAGCGCGCGGGAGCTCCTACGAGCAGTACTTC. Protein sequence: CASSLARGSSYEQYF.

Only a few counts were recorded for this clonotype. This chain connects TRBV6-1 to TRBJ1-5; D is unresolved. Germline V lookup: CDR1 MNHNS, CDR2 SASEGT. The germline V and J ends were trimmed by 7 bases and 4 bases, with 11 bases remaining between them. The CDR3 runs 13 residues. The DNA for the CDR3 is TGTGCCAGCAAAGGCCAGGATAATCAGCCCCAGCATTTT. Protein: CASKGQDNQPQHF.

The chain employs TRBV5-1 and TRBJ1-4; 9 nucleotides match TRBD1. There are 14 residues in the CDR3. From germline, CDR1 is SGHRS and CDR2 YFSETQ. Trimming cost V 4 bases and J 12 bases; bases outside gene matches: 10. CDR3 in DNA: TGCGCCAGCAGCCCATCCGGGACAGGGTTAGAACTGTTTTTT. Amino acid sequence: CASSPSGTGLELFF.

The rearrangement links TRBV20-1 to TRBJ1-2; 8 bases line up with TRBD1. The germline V gene has CDR1 DFQATT and CDR2 SNEGSKA (reference sequence). CDR3 length: 14 amino acids. The junction had 4 bases not matched to a gene; V was cut back by 1 base and J by 3 bases. CDR3 amino acids: CSARAKQGDYGYTF. The CDR3 nucleotides read TGCAGTGCTAGAGCAAAACAGGGGGACTATGGCTACACCTTC.

The chain's CDR3 is CSASPKARRDEQYF. Written as DNA, the CDR3 is TGCAGTGCTAGCCCGAAGGCGCGACGGGACGAGCAGTACTTC. The chain employs TRBV20-1 and TRBJ2-7; D is unresolved. V was shortened by 3 bases and J by 5 bases, with 17 bases between the two germline ends. The CDR3 has 14 residues. The germline gives CDR1 DFQATT, CDR2 SNEGSKA (reference sequence).